These T cell receptor gamma chains were read from a single sample in a study of γδ T cells in repeated Plasmodium falciparum infection. TCRdb re-called clones from the multiplex PCR reads using CATT. This table has 25,000 to 35,000 gamma-chain clones, roughly 1.4% appearing once. The sample was gamma-delta T cells from blood. Source of these receptors: a pool of human donors (malaria-infected and uninfected, not separated). CDR3s include the opening cysteine and the closing phenylalanine or tryptophan. Each size is how often the clone was seen (once, few, many) or a class if it is expanded.

j_call: TRGJ1/TRGJ2
clone_size: many
v_call: TRGV4
cdr3_nt: TGTGCCACCTGGGGGAATTATTATAAGAAACTCTTT
cdr3_aa: CATWGNYYKKLF

j_call: TRGJ1/TRGJ2
clone_size: many
v_call: TRGV2
cdr3_nt: TGTGCCACCTGGGACGGGGTAAATTATTATAAGAAACTCTTT
cdr3_aa: CATWDGVNYYKKLF

j_call: TRGJ1/TRGJ2
clone_size: many
v_call: TRGV8
cdr3_nt: TGTGCCACCTGGGATCCCACTGTGGATTATTATAAGAAACTCTTT
cdr3_aa: CATWDPTVDYYKKLF

j_call: TRGJ1/TRGJ2
clone_size: many
v_call: TRGV9
cdr3_nt: TGTGCCTTGTGGGAGGCCAAAAGAGCCTCGAATTATTATAAGAAACTCTTT
cdr3_aa: CALWEAKRASNYYKKLF

j_call: TRGJ1/TRGJ2
clone_size: many
v_call: TRGV2
cdr3_nt: TGTGCCACCTGGGACGGGCTCACGGGGAAGAAACTCTTT
cdr3_aa: CATWDGLTGKKLF

j_call: TRGJ1/TRGJ2
clone_size: many
v_call: TRGV5
cdr3_nt: TGTGCCGCCTTCCTCGGCTATTATAAGAAACTCTTT
cdr3_aa: CAAFLGYYKKLF

j_call: TRGJ1/TRGJ2
clone_size: many
v_call: TRGV2
cdr3_nt: TGTGCCACCTGGGACGGGCAGATGAAACTCTTT
cdr3_aa: CATWDGQMKLF

j_call: TRGJ1/TRGJ2
clone_size: many
v_call: TRGV9
cdr3_nt: TGTGCCTTGTGGGAGGTGGATGTTCGTCATTATTATAAGAAACTCTTT
cdr3_aa: CALWEVDVRHYYKKLF

j_call: TRGJ1/TRGJ2
clone_size: many
v_call: TRGV3
cdr3_nt: TGTGCCACCTGGGACAAGGTACCCCTTTATTATAAGAAACTCTTT
cdr3_aa: CATWDKVPLYYKKLF

j_call: TRGJ1/TRGJ2
clone_size: many
v_call: TRGV8
cdr3_nt: TGTGCCACCTGGGATAGAAGGCCCCATTATTATAAGAAACTCTTT
cdr3_aa: CATWDRRPHYYKKLF

j_call: TRGJ1/TRGJ2
clone_size: many
v_call: TRGV8
cdr3_nt: TGTGCCACCTGGGATAGCCCGCATTATTATAAGAAACTCTTT
cdr3_aa: CATWDSPHYYKKLF

j_call: TRGJP
clone_size: medium-sized
v_call: TRGV9
cdr3_nt: TGTGCCTTGTGGGAAAAAGAGTTGGGCAAAAAAATCAAGGTATTT
cdr3_aa: CALWEKELGKKIKVF

j_call: TRGJ1/TRGJ2
clone_size: medium-sized
v_call: TRGV2
cdr3_nt: TGTGCCACCTGGGACGGGCCTTATAAGAAACTCTTT
cdr3_aa: CATWDGPYKKLF

j_call: TRGJ1/TRGJ2
clone_size: many
v_call: TRGV8
cdr3_nt: TGTGCCACCTGGGATTTTTGTGGTAGTTATAAGAAACTCTTT
cdr3_aa: CATWDFCGSYKKLF

j_call: TRGJP1
clone_size: many
v_call: TRGV5
cdr3_nt: TGTGCCACCTGGAGGGGTTGGTTCAAGATATTT
cdr3_aa: CATWRGWFKIF

j_call: TRGJ1/TRGJ2
clone_size: many
v_call: TRGV4
cdr3_nt: TGTGCCACCTGGCACCGAAAATATAAGAAACTCTTT
cdr3_aa: CATWHRKYKKLF

j_call: TRGJP
clone_size: many
v_call: TRGV9
cdr3_nt: TGTGCCTTGTGGTACACCCAGTTGGGCAAAAAAATCAAGGTATTT
cdr3_aa: CALWYTQLGKKIKVF

j_call: TRGJP1
clone_size: many
v_call: TRGV2
cdr3_nt: TGTGCCACCTGGGACGGAGAGTTAACCACTGGTTGGTTCAAGATATTT
cdr3_aa: CATWDGELTTGWFKIF

j_call: TRGJ1/TRGJ2
clone_size: medium-sized
v_call: TRGV8
cdr3_nt: TGTGCCACCTGGGACCCCTATTATAAGAAACTCTTT
cdr3_aa: CATWDPYYKKLF

j_call: TRGJP1
clone_size: many
v_call: TRGV9
cdr3_nt: TGTGCCTTGTGGGATGATGGTTGGTTCAAGATATTT
cdr3_aa: CALWDDGWFKIF

j_call: TRGJ1/TRGJ2
clone_size: many
v_call: TRGV4
cdr3_nt: TGTGCCACCTGGGATGAGAACGGGAAGAAACTCTTT
cdr3_aa: CATWDENGKKLF

j_call: TRGJ1/TRGJ2
clone_size: many
v_call: TRGV9
cdr3_nt: TGTGCCTTGTGGGAGCATACAGATTCGTATTATAAGAAACTCTTT
cdr3_aa: CALWEHTDSYYKKLF

j_call: TRGJ1/TRGJ2
clone_size: many
v_call: TRGV9
cdr3_nt: TGTGCCTTGTGGGAGGCCCCTAAGAAACTCTTT
cdr3_aa: CALWEAPKKLF

j_call: TRGJ1/TRGJ2
clone_size: medium-sized
v_call: TRGV4
cdr3_nt: TGTGCCACCTGGGATGGACCTTATAAGAAACTCTTT
cdr3_aa: CATWDGPYKKLF

j_call: TRGJP
clone_size: many
v_call: TRGV2
cdr3_nt: TGTGCCACCTGGGACGGGCCCGGTGTGTTGGGCAAAAAAATCAAGGTATTT
cdr3_aa: CATWDGPGVLGKKIKVF

j_call: TRGJ1/TRGJ2
clone_size: many
v_call: TRGV3
cdr3_nt: TGTGCCACCTGGGACACCCCGCACATGATGGCTGGGAAACTCTTT
cdr3_aa: CATWDTPHMMAGKLF

j_call: TRGJ1/TRGJ2
clone_size: many
v_call: TRGV5
cdr3_nt: TGTGCCACCTGGGACAGAATGAATTATTATAAGAAACTCTTT
cdr3_aa: CATWDRMNYYKKLF

j_call: TRGJP1
clone_size: many
v_call: TRGV2
cdr3_nt: TGTGCCACCTGGGACCGGAGGAGGACCACTGGTTGGTTCAAGATATTT
cdr3_aa: CATWDRRRTTGWFKIF

j_call: TRGJP
clone_size: many
v_call: TRGV9
cdr3_nt: TGTGCCTTGTGGGAGTGGGGGTTGGGCAAAAAAATCAAGGTATTT
cdr3_aa: CALWEWGLGKKIKVF

j_call: TRGJP1
clone_size: many
v_call: TRGV2
cdr3_nt: TGTGCCACCTGGGACGGGGACACTGGTTGGTTCAAGATATTT
cdr3_aa: CATWDGDTGWFKIF

j_call: TRGJP
clone_size: many
v_call: TRGV9
cdr3_nt: TGTGCCTTGTGGGAGGTGGGTTACCAGTTGGGCAAAAAAATCAAGGTATTT
cdr3_aa: CALWEVGYQLGKKIKVF

j_call: TRGJP
clone_size: many
v_call: TRGV8
cdr3_nt: TGTGCCACCTGGGGTCAAGAGTTGGGCAAAAAAATCAAGGTATTT
cdr3_aa: CATWGQELGKKIKVF

j_call: TRGJP
clone_size: many
v_call: TRGV9
cdr3_nt: TGTGCCTTGTGGGAGGTGCAAGTGGTGGAGTTGGGCAAAAAAATCAAGGTATTT
cdr3_aa: CALWEVQVVELGKKIKVF